Sequencing of this T cell receptor (beta chain) was carried out in a study of memory CD4+ T cells and cytomegalovirus serostatus. The table came from immunoSEQ multiplex PCR; TCRdb's copy has only in-frame clones and leaves some out. The table lists under 50,000 clones, roughly 80% of them singletons. The sort gate was single viable CD3+CD4+CD8-CD45RO+ cells for memory CD4+ T cells. Serostatus was set by detecting CMV pp150, pp28, p38, p52 IgG. Per germline, CDR1 SGHTS and CDR2 YDEGEE. The CDR3 extends over 15 amino acids. Trimming removed 4 bases at V and 2 bases at J, with 16 bases between. The source is an adult in good health and CMV-seronegative. The genes are TRBV5-8 and TRBJ2-7; D perhaps matches TRBD2 (6 bases). The sample comprised memory CD4+ T cells from blood. In DNA form, the CDR3 reads TGTGCCAGCAGCCCACGGGGGAGAGTCCCCTACGAGCAGTACTTC. This translates into CASSPRGRVPYEQYF.